The rows below give T cell receptor beta chains drawn from one sample of a study of T cell responses to AZD1222 COVID-19 vaccine. Assay: immunoSEQ multiplex PCR; the TCRdb copy retains only in-frame clones and omits some. The data hold around 130,000 clones, with 88% observed a single time. The sequencing here drew on peripheral blood, taken on day 0 of MenACWY control vaccination. These receptors all stem from an adult in good health. CDR3s include the opening cysteine and the closing phenylalanine or tryptophan. A D gene is named only where the DNA matches it firmly. A clone size is listed for some rows: how often the clone was seen (once, few, many), or a class if it is expanded.

D gene,J gene,V gene,clone size,CDR3 protein,CDR3 DNA
NA,TRBJ2-2,TRBV28,large,CASSESRPGELFF,TGTGCCAGCAGTGAGTCGAGACCCGGGGAGCTGTTTTTT
NA,TRBJ1-6,TRBV3-1/TRBV3-2,NA,CASSLQNSPLHF,TGTGCCAGCAGCCTACAGAATTCACCCCTCCACTTT
NA,TRBJ2-4,TRBV7-2,NA,CASSLIGSGLAKNIQYF,TGTGCCAGCAGCTTAATCGGTTCGGGACTAGCCAAAAACATTCAGTACTTC
NA,TRBJ2-1,TRBV11-3,NA,CASSLEGPAQNEQFF,TGTGCCAGCAGCTTAGAGGGTCCAGCACAGAATGAGCAGTTCTTC
NA,TRBJ2-7,TRBV15,NA,CATSSLQFSSYEQYF,TGTGCCACCAGCAGCCTGCAGTTTAGCTCCTACGAGCAGTACTTC
TRBD1,TRBJ2-7,TRBV27,NA,CASSVTGTATWGSSYEQYF,TGTGCCAGCAGTGTCACCGGGACAGCAACATGGGGTAGCTCCTACGAGCAGTACTTC
NA,TRBJ1-6,TRBV9,NA,CASSGGGPLNSPLHF,TGTGCCAGCAGTGGGGGCGGACCCCTTAATTCACCCCTCCACTTT
NA,TRBJ1-1,TRBV19,NA,CASSDGPTREAFF,TGTGCCAGTAGTGACGGGCCAACCCGGGAGGCTTTCTTT
NA,TRBJ1-1,TRBV6-5,few,CASSYGPKNTEAFF,TGTGCCAGCAGTTACGGACCCAAGAACACTGAAGCTTTCTTT
NA,TRBJ1-5,TRBV5-6,NA,CASSLDGLDQPQHF,TGTGCCAGCAGCTTGGACGGCTTGGATCAGCCCCAGCATTTT
NA,TRBJ2-1,TRBV27,NA,CASRYNPEYNEQFF,TGTGCCAGCAGATACAATCCAGAGTACAATGAGCAGTTCTTC
TRBD1,TRBJ1-2,TRBV9,NA,CASSVAYRGHGYTF,TGTGCCAGCAGCGTAGCCTACAGGGGGCATGGCTACACCTTC
NA,TRBJ2-2,TRBV19,NA,CASRMGRSSAGELFF,TGTGCCAGTAGAATGGGGCGGAGCAGCGCCGGGGAGCTGTTTTTT
NA,TRBJ2-7,TRBV9,few,CASSRSARDPRHEQYF,TGTGCCAGCAGCCGGTCCGCCCGGGACCCTCGCCACGAGCAGTACTTC
TRBD1,TRBJ2-2,TRBV28,few,CASSPSPDRGYTGELFF,TGTGCCAGCAGTCCCAGCCCCGACAGGGGGTACACCGGGGAGCTGTTTTTT
NA,TRBJ1-1,TRBV9,NA,CASSAIRGGRDTEAFF,TGTGCCAGCAGCGCGATTCGAGGGGGGCGCGACACTGAAGCTTTCTTT
NA,TRBJ1-2,TRBV27,NA,CASGWETEGYTF,TGTGCCAGCGGGTGGGAAACGGAGGGCTACACCTTC
TRBD2,TRBJ2-7,TRBV10-3,NA,CAIDLAGDGNEQYF,TGTGCCATCGATTTGGCGGGAGATGGGAACGAGCAGTACTTC
NA,TRBJ2-3,TRBV2,few,CASSEALPPTDTQYF,TGTGCCAGCAGTGAAGCGCTTCCCCCCACGGATACGCAGTATTTT
TRBD1,TRBJ2-1,TRBV5-5,once,CASSFRDSYNEQFF,TGTGCCAGCAGCTTTAGGGACAGTTACAATGAGCAGTTCTTC
TRBD1,TRBJ1-5,TRBV19,NA,CASSTMTGAHQPQHF,TGTGCCAGTAGTACCATGACAGGGGCCCATCAGCCCCAGCATTTT
NA,TRBJ2-1,TRBV7-6,NA,CASSLGAEKSYNEQFF,TGTGCCAGCAGCTTAGGAGCGGAGAAATCCTACAATGAGCAGTTCTTC
TRBD2,TRBJ2-7,TRBV5-4,NA,CASSGGGSVDEQYF,TGTGCCAGCAGCGGGGGGGGTAGTGTGGACGAGCAGTACTTC
TRBD1,TRBJ2-5,TRBV14,NA,CASSQPNRGETQYF,TGTGCCAGCAGCCAGCCTAACAGGGGTGAGACCCAGTACTTC
NA,TRBJ2-2,TRBV19,NA,CASSTVSTGELFF,TGTGCCAGTAGTACGGTTAGCACCGGGGAGCTGTTTTTT
NA,TRBJ1-5,TRBV15,NA,CATSLGHSSNQPQHF,TGTGCCACCAGCCTAGGACATTCGAGCAATCAGCCCCAGCATTTT
TRBD1,TRBJ1-5,TRBV3-1/TRBV3-2,few,CASSQVLAGGIQPQHF,TGTGCCAGCAGCCAAGTCCTGGCAGGGGGGATTCAGCCCCAGCATTTT
TRBD2,TRBJ2-1,TRBV29-1,NA,CSVDGTSGYNEQFF,TGCAGCGTTGACGGGACTAGCGGCTACAATGAGCAGTTCTTC
NA,TRBJ1-1,TRBV2,NA,CASSEEGLANTEAFF,TGTGCCAGCAGTGAAGAGGGTCTGGCGAACACTGAAGCTTTCTTT
TRBD1,TRBJ2-3,TRBV28,NA,CASSLSGQGYDTQYF,TGTGCCAGCAGTTTATCTGGACAGGGCTACGATACGCAGTATTTT
NA,TRBJ1-2,TRBV5-5,NA,CASSLGSYGYTF,TGTGCCAGCAGCTTGGGGTCATATGGCTACACCTTC
NA,TRBJ2-7,TRBV29-1,NA,CSVGPQREQYF,TGCAGCGTTGGACCTCAGAGGGAGCAGTACTTC
NA,TRBJ2-2,TRBV24-1,NA,CATRQGKFTGELFF,TGTGCCACCAGACAGGGTAAATTTACCGGGGAGCTGTTTTTT
NA,TRBJ1-2,TRBV27,few,CASGRGANYGYTF,TGTGCCAGCGGCCGGGGGGCAAACTATGGCTACACCTTC
NA,TRBJ2-2,TRBV20-1,NA,CSAQRSGELFF,TGCAGTGCTCAAAGGTCCGGGGAGCTGTTTTTT
NA,TRBJ2-7,TRBV7-9,NA,CASSLAFSSYEQYF,TGTGCCAGCAGCTTAGCCTTTAGCTCCTACGAGCAGTACTTC
TRBD1,TRBJ1-2,TRBV3-1/TRBV3-2,NA,CASSQTDRADGYTF,TGTGCCAGCAGCCAAACGGACAGGGCTGACGGCTACACCTTC